This T cell receptor beta chain was found in a study of shared clonotypes between healthy human individuals. The wider study: The cohort had two women and a few men, ages 18 to 49.

A remark on this clone: Its antigen is not known.

Whole-study findings and limits: Clonotype sharing among donors was expected to depend on sequencing depth.

The ends were cut back, 4 bases at V and 2 bases at J, with 9 bases in the middle. In germline, CDR1 is LNHDA, CDR2 SQIVND (reference sequence). The CDR3 consists of 14 residues. At deep level, the assay was performed. Generated by immunoSEQ multiplex PCR, the TCRdb table keeps only in-frame clones and is missing some. The data show over 2 million clones, with about nine tenths seen just once and about 0.36% held by the top ten. This sequence joins TRBV19 and TRBJ1-3, with D maybe TRBD1 (5 bases). The clonotype comes from a man in his late teens or twenties in good health. Some clones in this sample may be carry-over from other donors' samples. The sample was naive CD4+ T cells from PBMCs. As to subset: CD45RA+ positively selected. The chain's CDR3 is CASSRGDAGNTIYF. DNA of the CDR3: TGTGCCAGTAGTAGAGGGGACGCTGGAAACACCATATATTTT. Full variable domain (remainder filled in from reference TRBV19 and TRBJ1-3): DGGITQSPKYLFRKEGQNVTLSCEQNLNHDAMYWYRQDPGQGLRLIYYSQIVNDFQKGDIAEGYSVSREKKESFPLTVTSAQKNPTAFYLCASSRGDAGNTIYFGEGSWLTVV.